This T cell receptor (beta chain) comes out of a study of response to subunit inactivated influenza vaccine. Findings and limits, study-wide: There was a suggestion from the authors that each seasonal influenza vaccination recruits few new T cells.

The CDR3 has 16 amino acids. V was trimmed by 0 bases and J by 0 bases, leaving 10 bases between them. Germline lookup yields CDR1 SGHRS and CDR2 YFSETQ. In regard to this clonotype: Its antigen remains unidentified.

MiXCR, applied by TCRdb to the RT-PCR reads, yields one record per CDR3 protein. The sample shows 300,000 to 350,000 distinct CDR3 sequences, approximately 20% of them seen only once. The chain joins TRBV5-1 to TRBJ1-3, with D unresolved. The clonotype was recovered from a man between 50 and 69 years old who received an inactivated influenza vaccine. Source: PBMCs from blood, taken around 22 months after vaccination. CDR3 in DNA: TGCGCCAGCAGCTTGGGTCAGGCATTCTCTGGAAACACCATATATTTT. This translates into CASSLGQAFSGNTIYF.